This T cell receptor beta chain stems from a study of blood T cells in healthy people across ages. Study observations and caveats: More naive CD4+ cells and higher diversity were found in long-lived than in aged donors.

A note on this clonotype: Its antigen remains unknown.

Primed by a sample-barcoded 5' primer and a J-beta primer mix, a second PCR proceeded for 7 to 11 cycles. TCRdb reprocessed the 5' RACE reads via MiXCR and lists one record per CDR3 protein. Of approximately 730,000 distinct CDR3 sequences in the sample, less than 70% were seen once. The germline gives CDR1 SGHTA, CDR2 FQGNSA. This CDR3 is 16 amino acids long. Trimming took 0 bases from V and 1 from J; bases not matched to a gene: 2. Material: blood. This TCR was sampled from a man aged 80 or over in good health. The chain uses TRBV7-2 and TRBJ1-4; TRBD1 aligns across 7 bases. DNA for the CDR3: TGTGCCAGCAGCTTAGCCGGGACAGAAACTAATGAAAAACTGTTTTTT. It is translated as CASSLAGTETNEKLFF.